These 22 T cell receptor beta chains were all obtained from the same sample, sequenced in a study of stem cell transplantation in POMP-related autoinflammatory disease. Assay: immunoSEQ multiplex PCR; the TCRdb copy retains only in-frame clones and omits some. The profile shows approximately 4,900 clones, more than 90% of them singletons. Sequenced material: CD8+ T cells from PBMCs, taken after stem cell transplantation. The source of these receptors is a human patient with POMP-related autoinflammation and immune dysregulation (PRAID). Some T cells may have originated in the graft donor.

The chain links TRBV28 to TRBJ1-1; unclear D gene. There are 15 residues in the CDR3. The V and J ends lost 7 bases and 7 bases respectively, with 22 bases between them. The germline V gene has CDR1 MDHEN and CDR2 SYDVKM. The CDR3 spells CASNTAAGELNEAFF. CDR3 sequence (DNA): TGTGCCAGCAACACGGCGGCGGGCGAGTTGAATGAAGCTTTCTTT. The entire variable domain, with the rest obtained from reference TRBV28 and TRBJ1-1, is as follows: DVKVTQSSRYLVKRTGEKVFLECVQDMDHENMFWYRQDPGLGLRLIYFSYDVKMKEKGDIPEGYSVSREKKERFSLILESASTNQTSMYLCASNTAAGELNEAFFGQGTRLTVV.

V gene TRBV2 combines with J gene TRBJ1-1; D is unclear. Trimming shortened V by 4 bases and J by 10 bases, and 19 bases separated the two germline ends. The CDR3 covers 14 residues. Germline V gene lookup returns CDR1 SNHLY and CDR2 FYNNEI. The CDR3 sequence is CASSVGRMGRGAFF. The CDR3 bases are TGTGCCAGCAGTGTAGGCCGAATGGGCCGGGGAGCTTTCTTT.

This sequence joins TRBV20-1 and TRBJ2-1, with D unclear. Germline values: CDR1 DFQATT, CDR2 SNEGSKA (reference sequence). This CDR3 region has 11 residues. The ends were cut back, 5 bases at V and 1 base at J, with 3 bases in the middle. CDR3 amino acids: CSALSYNEQFF. The DNA for the CDR3 is TGCAGTGCTCTTTCCTACAATGAGCAGTTCTTC.

The chain has TRBV13 and TRBJ2-1; 8 nucleotides align to TRBD1. Germline V gene lookup returns CDR1 PRHDT and CDR2 FYEKMQ (reference sequence). This CDR3 has 12 amino acids. The V and J ends lost 5 bases and 10 bases, in that order; junction bases with no gene match: 4. The CDR3 sequence is CASSTGGREQFF. The CDR3 region has the DNA TGTGCCAGCAGCACAGGGGGGCGGGAGCAGTTCTTC.

The V and J genes are TRBV7-6 and TRBJ2-3; D is ambiguous. Trimming cost V 1 base and J 0 bases, with 8 bases left between them. CDR3 length equals 15 residues. The germline V gene has CDR1 SGHVS and CDR2 FNYEAQ. CDR3 protein: CASSLDAASTDTQYF. CDR3 coding DNA: TGTGCCAGCAGCTTAGATGCGGCTAGCACAGATACGCAGTATTTT.

CDR3 sequence: CASRPPGQGIKNEQFF. The DNA for the CDR3 is TGTGCCAGCAGGCCACCGGGACAGGGGATAAAGAATGAGCAGTTCTTC. The chain carries TRBV7-2 and TRBJ2-1, with 10 bases matching TRBD1. This CDR3 is built from 16 residues. V was clipped by 6 bases and J by 7 bases; unmatched bases: 12. The V gene's germline CDR1 is SGHTA and CDR2 FQGNSA.

The rearrangement links TRBV5-1 to TRBJ2-1; TRBD2 aligns across 11 bases. The CDR3 runs to 18 residues. V lost 4 bases, J lost 0 bases, and 9 bases stayed unmatched. CDR1 SGHRS and CDR2 YFSETQ come from the germline V gene. The CDR3, as DNA: TGCGCCAGCAGCCGGGGAGCTAGCGGGGGGAGCTCCTACAATGAGCAGTTCTTC. Translating gives CASSRGASGGSSYNEQFF.

The chain has TRBV5-1 and TRBJ2-7, with D possibly matching TRBD1 (6 bases). Germline CDR1 reads SGHRS; CDR2 reads YFSETQ. V lost 0 bases, J lost 0 bases, and 13 bases lay in between. This CDR3 has 16 residues. This CDR3 is CASSLGQGLSSYEQYF. As DNA, the CDR3 is TGCGCCAGCAGCTTGGGCCAGGGGCTGAGCTCCTACGAGCAGTACTTC.

This chain connects TRBV12-3 or TRBV12-4 to TRBJ2-2, with D hard to call. The V end lost 7 bases, the J end lost 4 bases, and 10 bases lay between the germline ends. The CDR3 spans 13 residues. DNA of the CDR3: TGTGCCAGCACTTTCCTGATCACCGGGGAGCTGTTTTTT. This codes for CASTFLITGELFF.

The V call is TRBV6-5, the J call TRBJ1-1; perhaps TRBD1 as D (5 bases). Germline loops: CDR1 MNHEY, CDR2 SVGAGI. This CDR3 has 12 amino acids. The germline V and J ends were trimmed by 4 bases and 8 bases, with 11 bases remaining between them. The CDR3 here is CASSFSGTEAFF. CDR3 DNA sequence: TGTGCCAGCAGTTTCTCCGGGACCGAAGCTTTCTTT.

Only a few counts were recorded for this clone. This sequence joins TRBV4-3 and TRBJ2-7; 10 bases are shared with TRBD2. Germline values: CDR1 LGHNA, CDR2 YSLEER. CDR3 length: 16 residues. The ends lost 0 bases at V and 0 bases at J; junction bases unmatched: 2. CDR3 nucleotide sequence: TGCGCCAGCAGCCAAGATCCTAGCGGGAGCTCCTACGAGCAGTACTTC. It encodes CASSQDPSGSSYEQYF.

The chain carries TRBV6-5 and TRBJ2-2; D may correspond to TRBD1 or TRBD2 (6 bases each). V lost 0 bases and J 10 bases, leaving 12 bases between the germline ends. CDR3 length: 14 amino acids. Germline lookup yields CDR1 MNHEY and CDR2 SVGAGI. The CDR3 bases are TGTGCCAGCAGTTACTCGAGGGGGGTCCCGGAGCTGTTTTTT. It translates to CASSYSRGVPELFF.

V usage is TRBV28 and J usage is TRBJ2-1, with 11 nucleotides matching TRBD2. Germline CDR1 is MDHEN and CDR2 is SYDVKM. This CDR3 is 14 amino acids long. The V gene end was trimmed by 8 bases and the J gene end by 8 bases; junction bases not matched to a gene: 8. CDR3 DNA: TGTGCCAGCTTAGCGGGAGGGGGGTCGGATGAGCAGTTCTTC. Translation: CASLAGGGSDEQFF. The variable domain in full, completed from reference TRBV28 and TRBJ2-1, reads DVKVTQSSRYLVKRTGEKVFLECVQDMDHENMFWYRQDPGLGLRLIYFSYDVKMKEKGDIPEGYSVSREKKERFSLILESASTNQTSMYLCASLAGGGSDEQFFGPGTRLTVL.

This rearrangement joins TRBV7-3 to TRBJ2-1, with 8 bases that match TRBD2. The CDR3 loop spans 16 amino acids. CDR1 and CDR2 from the germline V gene are SGHTA and FQGTGA. The ends lost 4 bases at V and 3 bases at J; junction bases unmatched: 8. In DNA form, the CDR3 reads TGTGCCAGCAGCTACTCCGGGACTAGTTTCTACAATGAGCAGTTCTTC. Amino acids: CASSYSGTSFYNEQFF.

The V and J genes are TRBV19 and TRBJ1-2; D ambiguous. In germline, CDR1 is LNHDA, CDR2 SQIVND (reference sequence). Trimming stripped 4 bases from V and 6 bases from J, with 3 bases between. The CDR3 runs to 10 residues. The DNA of the CDR3 is TGTGCCAGTAGTAGGGATGGCTACACCTTC. Protein: CASSRDGYTF.

V and J are TRBV2 and TRBJ1-3, with D possibly TRBD1 on 6 matching bases. The germline V gene encodes CDR1 SNHLY and CDR2 FYNNEI. This CDR3 spans 17 amino acids. The germline V and J ends were trimmed by 2 bases and 0 bases, with 14 bases remaining between them. CDR3 in amino acids: CASSELGHASSGNTIYF. The CDR3 nucleotides are TGTGCCAGCAGTGAACTGGGACACGCCAGCTCTGGAAACACCATATATTTT.

The CDR3 loop is CASSSTPEGANTGELFF. DNA of the CDR3: TGTGCCAGCAGCTCAACCCCAGAGGGGGCGAACACCGGGGAGCTGTTTTTT. The rearrangement joins TRBV7-6 to TRBJ2-2, with D tentatively TRBD1 (6 bases). The CDR3 contains 17 residues. V gave up 4 bases and J gave up 0 bases, with 15 bases separating them. Per germline, CDR1 SGHVS and CDR2 FNYEAQ.

The rearrangement links TRBV7-2 to TRBJ1-1; D is possibly TRBD1 (6 bases). Trimming shortened V by 5 bases and J by 3 bases, and 16 bases separated the two germline ends. The CDR3 is made up of 15 amino acids. The V gene's germline CDR1 is SGHTA and CDR2 FQGNSA. CDR3 loop: CASSQGRDRYTEAFF. CDR3 DNA sequence: TGTGCCAGCAGCCAAGGACGCGACAGGTACACTGAAGCTTTCTTT.

The J gene is TRBJ1-5, the V gene TRBV21-1. TRBV21-1 counts as a pseudogene. The CDR3 extends over 15 amino acids. The CDR3 sequence: CASSLGRSSNQPQHF. In DNA form, the CDR3 reads TGTGCCAGCAGCCTTGGGAGATCTAGCAATCAGCCCCAGCATTTT.

The rearrangement uses TRBV9 and TRBJ1-5; perhaps TRBD1 as D (6 bases). The CDR3 has 13 amino acids. V was trimmed by 4 bases and J by 5 bases, leaving 10 bases between them. Germline lookup yields CDR1 SGDLS and CDR2 YYNGEE. The CDR3 nucleotides are TGTGCCAGCAGCCCAGGGGAGGATCAGCCCCAGCATTTT. Translation: CASSPGEDQPQHF.

This rearrangement joins TRBV4-1 to TRBJ2-2, with 11 nucleotides matching TRBD2. The junction had 17 bases not matched to a gene; V was cut back by 2 bases and J by 3 bases. This CDR3 is 21 amino acids long. The germline V gene has CDR1 MGHRA and CDR2 YSYEKL. CDR3 sequence: CASSQSPGTSGRQAHTGELFF. CDR3 nucleotide sequence: TGCGCCAGCAGCCAATCTCCCGGGACTAGCGGTCGACAGGCTCACACCGGGGAGCTGTTTTTT.

This chain connects TRBV29-1 to TRBJ1-2; the D is unclear. The ends were cut back, 2 bases at V and 3 bases at J, with 10 bases in the middle. CDR1 is SQVTM and CDR2 is ANQGSEA in the germline V gene. The CDR3 is 13 amino acids. The CDR3 region has the DNA TGCAGCGTTGAACAGGCTAGCTACTATGGCTACACCTTC. Protein sequence: CSVEQASYYGYTF.